A single sample gave rise to the 26 T cell receptor beta chains below, sequenced in a study of T cell repertoires in cytomegalovirus infection. MiXCR, run by TCRdb on the reads, gives a single entry per CDR3 protein. The sample has 200,000 or so distinct CDR3 sequences; 28% are singletons. Material for sequencing was PBMCs. The receptors here all came from a human donor in good health (CMV status not recorded). Some clones in this sample may be carry-over from other donors' samples.

The chain uses TRBV12-3 or TRBV12-4 and TRBJ1-2; tentatively, D is TRBD1 (5 bases). The CDR3 sequence is 17 residues long. Deletions cut 6 bases from V and 6 bases from J, with 26 bases between. In DNA, the CDR3 is TGTGCCAGCAGACGGCTCCCCGGTCGGGGGAGAGAGGATGGCTACACCTTC. This encodes CASRRLPGRGREDGYTF.

The gene calls are TRBV6-6 and TRBJ2-5; the D call may be TRBD1 or TRBD2 (6 bases each). The length of the CDR3 is 16 residues. Trimming took 5 bases from V and 0 from J, leaving 16 bases between them. Germline loops: CDR1 MNHNY, CDR2 SVGAGI (reference sequence). The CDR3 DNA follows: TGTGCCAGCAGTGACCCGGTCCGGGGGCACCAAGAGACCCAGTACTTC. The encoded protein is CASSDPVRGHQETQYF.

This chain joins TRBV19 and TRBJ1-1, with D unresolved. Germline CDR1 reads LNHDA; CDR2 reads SQIVND (reference sequence). Trimming pared 3 bases from V and 1 base from J, leaving 15 bases between. CDR3 size: 16 residues. CDR3 protein: CASSIMTGVTNTEAFF. Here the CDR3 DNA reads TGTGCCAGTAGTATCATGACCGGGGTAACGAACACTGAAGCTTTCTTT.

This clonotype was detected only a few times. The genes are TRBV9 and TRBJ2-7; maybe TRBD2 (5 bases). Germline V gene sequence: CDR1 SGDLS, CDR2 YYNGEE. The CDR3 runs 14 residues. V was pared by 0 bases and J by 2 bases, with 9 bases between. This CDR3 reads CASSVDGGAYEQYF. The CDR3 nucleotides are TGTGCCAGCAGCGTAGATGGAGGAGCCTACGAGCAGTACTTC.

This clonotype was detected only a few times. This chain joins TRBV15 and TRBJ2-4; D possibly corresponds to TRBD1 (6 bases). The germline gives CDR1 LNHNV, CDR2 YYDKDF (reference sequence). The V and J ends lost 4 bases and 5 bases respectively, with 12 bases between them. The CDR3 contains 14 residues. CDR3 coding DNA: TGTGCCACCAGCACCTGGGACACCGAAAACATTCAGTACTTC. It codes for CATSTWDTENIQYF.

This clonotype was counted only a few times. The chain uses TRBV7-6 and TRBJ1-1; possible D gene TRBD1, 5 bases. CDR3 length: 14 residues. The germline V and J ends were trimmed by 6 bases and 3 bases, with 14 bases remaining between them. CDR1 is SGHVS, CDR2 FNYEAQ, per germline. The DNA of the CDR3 is TGTGCCAGCAGGTTGATCCTGGGGGACACTGAAGCTTTCTTT. Translating it yields CASRLILGDTEAFF. Filled out from reference TRBV7-6 and TRBJ1-1, the complete variable domain reads GAGVSQSPRYKVTKRGQDVALRCDPISGHVSLYWYRQALGQGPEFLTYFNYEAQQDKSGLPNDRFSAERPEGSISTLTIQRTEQRDSAMYRCASRLILGDTEAFFGQGTRLTVV.

The chain uses TRBV29-1 and TRBJ1-1; perhaps TRBD1 as D (5 bases). Germline lookup yields CDR1 SQVTM and CDR2 ANQGSEA. The CDR3 covers 14 residues. V was trimmed by 6 bases and J by 4 bases, leaving 18 bases between them. This CDR3 is CSVENQGVFTEAFF. The CDR3 DNA follows: TGCAGCGTAGAAAATCAGGGAGTATTCACTGAAGCTTTCTTT.

The sample holds many counts of this clonotype. This chain links TRBV7-2 with TRBJ1-1; 8 nucleotides agree with TRBD1. The CDR3 length is 15 residues. Per germline, CDR1 SGHTA and CDR2 FQGNSA. V dropped 6 bases and J dropped 1; count of bases not matched to a gene: 7. The DNA of the CDR3 is TGTGCCAGCAGTGGAACAGGGGGACAGAACACTGAAGCTTTCTTT. Translation: CASSGTGGQNTEAFF.

For the CDR3, the DNA is TGTGCCAGCAGCTATCCGGGAGGGGACTACGAGCAGTACTTC. This codes for CASSYPGGDYEQYF. This sequence joins TRBV5-6 and TRBJ2-7; 8 bases fit TRBD2. The V segment lost 3 bases and the J segment 3 bases; nucleotides outside the gene matches: 5. The CDR3 totals 14 residues. The germline gives CDR1 SGHDT, CDR2 YYEEEE. The complete variable domain, with remaining parts taken from reference TRBV5-6 and TRBJ2-7, reads DAGVTQSPTHLIKTRGQQVTLRCSPKSGHDTVSWYQQALGQGPQFIFQYYEEEERQRGNFPDRFSGHQFPNYSSELNVNALLLGDSALYLCASSYPGGDYEQYFGPGTRLTVT.

This clonotype was counted between two and nine times. J is TRBJ1-2 and V is TRBV29-1; 9 bases map to TRBD1. Germline-derived CDR1 and CDR2 are SQVTM and ANQGSEA. The CDR3 is 12 amino acids. V shed 7 bases and J 6 bases; nucleotides not matched to a gene: 6. The CDR3 DNA is TGCAGCGCCTACCGGGACAGGGATGGCTACACCTTC. Encoded protein: CSAYRDRDGYTF.

This clonotype was detected ten times or more. This chain links TRBV7-3 with TRBJ2-3; no clear D. Germline loops: CDR1 SGHTA, CDR2 FQGTGA. V lost 4 bases, J lost 6 bases, and 11 bases lay in between. The CDR3 has 13 amino acids. The CDR3 here is CASSSPPGDTQYF. The DNA for the CDR3 is TGTGCCAGCAGCTCCCCCCCAGGCGATACGCAGTATTTT.

The rearrangement uses TRBV7-3 and TRBJ2-3; possible D gene TRBD1, 6 bases. This CDR3 has 14 amino acids. With 3 bases removed from V and 2 bases from J, the gap between germline ends came to 9 bases. CDR1 is SGHTA, CDR2 FQGTGA, per germline. Here the CDR3 DNA reads TGTGCCAGCAGCTTTGGGGGCCTCACAGATACGCAGTATTTT. Translation gives CASSFGGLTDTQYF.

As concerns this clonotype: The junction and the germline gene differ at one end; a read error may be behind it. The chain couples TRBV7-2 to TRBJ1-5, with unresolved D. Germline-derived CDR1 and CDR2 are SGHTA and FQGNSA. This CDR3 spans 12 amino acids. CDR3 loop: CPSSLGNQPQHF. DNA of the CDR3: TGTCCCAGCAGCTTAGGGAATCAGCCCCAGCATTTT.

In this sample, this clonotype turned up a few times. V gene TRBV11-1 combines with J gene TRBJ2-7, with 9 bases matching TRBD1. The CDR3 extends over 16 amino acids. Germline V gives CDR1 SGHAT, CDR2 FQDESV (reference sequence). V was pared by 5 bases and J by 1 base, with 9 bases of the junction left unmatched. The CDR3 loop is CASSPTGQGLSYEQYF. For the CDR3, the DNA is TGTGCCAGCAGCCCGACGGGACAGGGCCTTTCCTACGAGCAGTACTTC.

The chain carries TRBV6-1 and TRBJ2-2; D not certain. The V gene lost 1 base and the J gene lost 6 bases, with 9 bases spanning the gap. The CDR3 covers 14 residues. The germline CDR1 and CDR2 sequences are MNHNS and SASEGT. The CDR3 loop is CASSEGAQSGELFF. CDR3 nucleotide sequence: TGTGCCAGCAGTGAAGGGGCGCAGTCCGGGGAGCTGTTTTTT.

The V call is TRBV6-8, the J call TRBJ2-5; D remains ambiguous. V was clipped by 6 bases and J by 2 bases, with 10 bases between them. The CDR3 totals 13 residues. Germline CDR1 is MNHGY and CDR2 is SAAAGT. In nucleotides, the CDR3 is TGTGCCAGCAGGTCTAGAATTCAAGAGACCCAGTACTTC. Protein: CASRSRIQETQYF.

In its sample, this clonotype was seen a few times. CDR3: CASKTASTDTQYF. The CDR3 DNA follows: TGTGCCAGCAAAACAGCTAGCACAGATACGCAGTATTTT. V usage is TRBV5-5 and J usage is TRBJ2-3; D gene ambiguous. This CDR3 is built from 13 residues. CDR1 is SGHKS, CDR2 YYEKEE, per germline (reference sequence). V lost 6 bases and J lost 0, with 8 bases in between.

The J gene is TRBJ2-1, the V gene TRBV9; 11 nucleotides agree with TRBD2. From germline, CDR1 is SGDLS and CDR2 YYNGEE. This CDR3 has 13 amino acids. J was trimmed by 12 bases and V by 3 bases; bases with no gene match: 5. The CDR3 region has the DNA TGTGCCAGCAGCGAACCTAGCGGGGGGCCGCAGTTCTTC. Translation gives CASSEPSGGPQFF.

This clonotype was seen a handful of times. The gene calls are TRBV19 and TRBJ2-1; 12 positions agree with TRBD2. Per germline, CDR1 LNHDA and CDR2 SQIVND (reference sequence). This CDR3 spans 17 amino acids. J lost 0 bases, V lost 4 bases, and 4 bases had no gene match. The CDR3 here is CASSTRLAGASYNEQFF. Here the CDR3 DNA reads TGTGCCAGTAGTACCCGACTAGCGGGGGCCTCCTACAATGAGCAGTTCTTC.

This clonotype was seen once. This chain joins TRBV5-4 and TRBJ1-2; D not certain. CDR3 length equals 13 residues. Between the trimmed V and J ends, which lost 4 bases and 9 bases, there was a span of 16 bases. CDR1 is SGHNT, CDR2 YYREEE, per germline (reference sequence). The CDR3 loop reads CASSIRRLPSYTF. CDR3 nucleotides: TGTGCCAGCAGCATCAGACGCTTACCTAGCTACACCTTC. The whole variable domain, filled in from reference TRBV5-4 and TRBJ1-2, reads ETGVTQSPTHLIKTRGQQVTLRCSSQSGHNTVSWYQQALGQGPQFIFQYYREEENGRGNFPPRFSGLQFPNYSSELNVNALELDDSALYLCASSIRRLPSYTFGSGTRLTVV.

The chain recombines TRBV6-6 with TRBJ1-5; 11 nucleotides match TRBD1. With 8 bases clipped from V and 6 bases from J, the junction kept 15 bases outside the gene matches. There are 17 residues in the CDR3. Germline CDR1 reads MNHNY; CDR2 reads SVGAGI (reference sequence). The CDR3: CASVSGQGALFGQPQHF. CDR3 nucleotides: TGTGCCAGCGTGTCTGGACAGGGGGCTTTGTTTGGTCAGCCCCAGCATTTT.

The count of this clonotype is one. The V and J genes are TRBV18 and TRBJ1-2, with 7 positions matching TRBD1. The CDR3 totals 14 residues. The germline V gene has CDR1 KGHSH and CDR2 LQKENI. V shed 3 bases and J 8 bases; nucleotides not matched to a gene: 9. The CDR3 protein is CASSPPDRVGGYTF. CDR3 coding DNA: TGTGCCAGCTCACCCCCCGACAGGGTGGGAGGCTACACCTTC.

The chain uses TRBV7-9 and TRBJ2-5; D gene unclear. The CDR3 runs 18 residues. V was pared by 4 bases and J by 1 base, with 22 bases between. Germline CDR1 SEHNR, CDR2 FQNEAQ (reference sequence). The CDR3 region has the DNA TGTGCCAGCAGCTCCAGCGCAAGTCAATCGGCTCGCCAAGAGACCCAGTACTTC. It encodes CASSSSASQSARQETQYF.

This clonotype was recorded a few times. V and J are TRBV5-8 and TRBJ2-1; D not resolved. V lost 3 bases, J lost 1 base, and 14 bases lay in between. The CDR3 is 16 residues long. CDR1 and CDR2 from the germline V gene are SGHTS and YDEGEE. DNA of the CDR3: TGTGCCAGCAGCTCCTATAGGGTGTCGTCCTACAATGAGCAGTTCTTC. Translated, it gives CASSSYRVSSYNEQFF.

This chain joins TRBV29-1 and TRBJ2-1; D remains ambiguous. Trimming shortened V by 7 bases and J by 9 bases, and 16 bases separated the two germline ends. The CDR3 loop spans 12 amino acids. The germline V gene encodes CDR1 SQVTM and CDR2 ANQGSEA. The CDR3 region is CSARTEIGEQFF. The CDR3 coding sequence is TGCAGCGCCCGGACGGAGATAGGTGAGCAGTTCTTC.

This clonotype occurred many times. The V call is TRBV11-2, the J call TRBJ2-1; a possible D gene is TRBD2 (5 bases). V was clipped by 4 bases and J by 2 bases, with 12 bases between them. CDR3 size: 15 residues. Germline CDR1 and CDR2: SGHAT and FQNNGV. The DNA for the CDR3 is TGTGCCAGCAGCTCCGGCGGAGGAGCCTACAATGAGCAGTTCTTC. Translated, it gives CASSSGGGAYNEQFF.